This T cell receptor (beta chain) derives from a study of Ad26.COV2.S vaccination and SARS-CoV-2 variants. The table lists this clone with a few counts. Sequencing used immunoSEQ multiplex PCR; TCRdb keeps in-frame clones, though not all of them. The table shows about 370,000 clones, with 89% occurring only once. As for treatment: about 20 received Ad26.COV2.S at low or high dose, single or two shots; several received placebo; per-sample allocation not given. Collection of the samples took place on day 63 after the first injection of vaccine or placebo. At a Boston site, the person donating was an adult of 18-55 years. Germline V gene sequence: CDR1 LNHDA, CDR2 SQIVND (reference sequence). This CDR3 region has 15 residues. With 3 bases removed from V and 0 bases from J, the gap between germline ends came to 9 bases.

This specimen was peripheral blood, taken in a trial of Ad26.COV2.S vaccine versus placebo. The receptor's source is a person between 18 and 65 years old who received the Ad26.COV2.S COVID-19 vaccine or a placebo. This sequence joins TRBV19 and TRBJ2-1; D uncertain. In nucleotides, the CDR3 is TGTGCCAGTAGTATCTGGGGTAGCTCCTACAATGAGCAGTTCTTC. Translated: CASSIWGSSYNEQFF.